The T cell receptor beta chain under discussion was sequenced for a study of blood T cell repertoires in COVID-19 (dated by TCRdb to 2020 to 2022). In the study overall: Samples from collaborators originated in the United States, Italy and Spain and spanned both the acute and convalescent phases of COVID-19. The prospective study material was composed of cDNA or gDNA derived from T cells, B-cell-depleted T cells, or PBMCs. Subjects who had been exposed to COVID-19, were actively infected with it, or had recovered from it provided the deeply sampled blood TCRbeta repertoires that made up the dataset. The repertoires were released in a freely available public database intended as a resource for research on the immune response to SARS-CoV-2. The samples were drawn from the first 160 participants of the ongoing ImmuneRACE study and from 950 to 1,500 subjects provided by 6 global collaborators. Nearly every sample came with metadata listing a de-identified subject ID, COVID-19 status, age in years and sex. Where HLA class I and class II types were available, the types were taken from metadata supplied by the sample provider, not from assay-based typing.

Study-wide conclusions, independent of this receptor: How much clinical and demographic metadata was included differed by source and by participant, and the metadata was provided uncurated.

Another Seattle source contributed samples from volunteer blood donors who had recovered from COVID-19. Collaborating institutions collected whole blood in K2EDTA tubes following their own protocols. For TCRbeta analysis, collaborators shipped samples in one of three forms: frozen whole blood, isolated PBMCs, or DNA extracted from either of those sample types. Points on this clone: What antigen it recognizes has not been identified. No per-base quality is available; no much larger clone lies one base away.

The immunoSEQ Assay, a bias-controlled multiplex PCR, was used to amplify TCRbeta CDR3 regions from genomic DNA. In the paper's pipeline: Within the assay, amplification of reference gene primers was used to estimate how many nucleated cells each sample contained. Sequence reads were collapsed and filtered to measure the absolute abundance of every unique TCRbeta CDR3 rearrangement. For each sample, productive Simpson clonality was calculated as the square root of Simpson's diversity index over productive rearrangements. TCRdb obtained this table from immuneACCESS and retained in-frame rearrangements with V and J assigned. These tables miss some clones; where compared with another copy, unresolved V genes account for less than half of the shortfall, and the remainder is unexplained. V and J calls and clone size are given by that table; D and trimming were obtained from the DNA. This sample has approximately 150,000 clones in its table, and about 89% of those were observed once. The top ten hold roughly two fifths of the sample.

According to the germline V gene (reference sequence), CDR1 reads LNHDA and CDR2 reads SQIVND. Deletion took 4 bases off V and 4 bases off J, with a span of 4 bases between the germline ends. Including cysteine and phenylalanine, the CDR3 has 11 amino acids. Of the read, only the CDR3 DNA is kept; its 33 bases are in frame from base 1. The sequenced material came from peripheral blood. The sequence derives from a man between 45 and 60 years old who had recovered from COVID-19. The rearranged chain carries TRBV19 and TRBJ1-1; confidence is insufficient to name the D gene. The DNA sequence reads TGTGCCAGTAGTACTTTCACTGAAGCTTTCTTT. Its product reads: CASSTFTEAFF.